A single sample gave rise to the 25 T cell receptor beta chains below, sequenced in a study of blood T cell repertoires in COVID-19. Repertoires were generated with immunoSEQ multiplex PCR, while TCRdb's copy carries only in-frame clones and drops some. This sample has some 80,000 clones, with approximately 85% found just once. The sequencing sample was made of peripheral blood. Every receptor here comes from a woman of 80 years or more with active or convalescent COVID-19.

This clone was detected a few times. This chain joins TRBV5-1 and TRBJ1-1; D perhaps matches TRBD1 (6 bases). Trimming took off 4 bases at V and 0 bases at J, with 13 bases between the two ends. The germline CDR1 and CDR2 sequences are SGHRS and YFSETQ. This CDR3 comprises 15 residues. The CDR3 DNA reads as TGCGCCAGCAGCACGACGGGACATCTGAACACTGAAGCTTTCTTT. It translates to CASSTTGHLNTEAFF. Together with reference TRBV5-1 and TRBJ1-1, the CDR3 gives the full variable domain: KAGVTQTPRYLIKTRGQQVTLSCSPISGHRSVSWYQQTPGQGLQFLFEYFSETQRNKGNFPGRFSGRQFSNSRSEMNVSTLELGDSALYLCASSTTGHLNTEAFFGQGTRLTVV.

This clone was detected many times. The CDR3 loop reads CASSRDYSPLHF. CDR3 bases: TGTGCCAGCAGCCGGGATTATTCACCCCTCCACTTT. The J gene is TRBJ1-6, the V gene TRBV5-6, with D unresolved. With 4 bases removed from V and 8 bases from J, the gap between germline ends came to 7 bases. Germline assignment: CDR1 SGHDT and CDR2 YYEEEE. The CDR3 has 12 residues.

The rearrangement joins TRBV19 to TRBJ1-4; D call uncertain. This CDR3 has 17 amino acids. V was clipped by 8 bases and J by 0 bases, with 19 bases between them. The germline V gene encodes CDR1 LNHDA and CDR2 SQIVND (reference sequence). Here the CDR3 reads CASGNPQALATNEKLFF. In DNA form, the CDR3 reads TGTGCCAGTGGAAATCCCCAGGCCTTAGCAACTAATGAAAAACTGTTTTTT.

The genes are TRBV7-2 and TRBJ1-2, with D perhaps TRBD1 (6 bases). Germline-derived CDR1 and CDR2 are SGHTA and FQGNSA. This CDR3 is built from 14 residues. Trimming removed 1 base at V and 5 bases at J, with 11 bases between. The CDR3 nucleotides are TGTGCCAGCAGCTTAGTGGCCCAGGGGTATGGCTACACCTTC. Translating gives CASSLVAQGYGYTF.

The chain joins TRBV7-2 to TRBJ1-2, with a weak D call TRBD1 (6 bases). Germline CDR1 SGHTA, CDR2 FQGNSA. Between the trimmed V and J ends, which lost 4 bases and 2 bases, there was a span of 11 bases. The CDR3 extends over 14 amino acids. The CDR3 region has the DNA TGTGCCAGCAGCTCTACCAGGGGCAACTATGGCTACACCTTC. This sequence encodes CASSSTRGNYGYTF. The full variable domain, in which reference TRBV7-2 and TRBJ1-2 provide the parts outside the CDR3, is GAGVSQSPSNKVTEKGKDVELRCDPISGHTALYWYRQSLGQGLEFLIYFQGNSAPDKSGLPSDRFSAERTGGSVSTLTIQRTQQEDSAVYLCASSSTRGNYGYTFGSGTRLTVV.

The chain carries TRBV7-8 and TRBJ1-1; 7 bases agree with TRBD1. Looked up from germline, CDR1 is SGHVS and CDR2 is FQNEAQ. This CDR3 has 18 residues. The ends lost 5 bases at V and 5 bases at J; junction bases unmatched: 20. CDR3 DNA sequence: TGTGCCAGCAGCCGCCTACAACTCCTTCAGGGGGTTAGGACTGAAGCTTTCTTT. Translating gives CASSRLQLLQGVRTEAFF.

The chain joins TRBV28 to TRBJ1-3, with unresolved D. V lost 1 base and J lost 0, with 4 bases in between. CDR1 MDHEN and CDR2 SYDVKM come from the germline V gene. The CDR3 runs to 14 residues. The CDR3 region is CASSLFNSGNTIYF. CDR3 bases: TGTGCCAGCAGTTTATTTAACTCTGGAAACACCATATATTTT.

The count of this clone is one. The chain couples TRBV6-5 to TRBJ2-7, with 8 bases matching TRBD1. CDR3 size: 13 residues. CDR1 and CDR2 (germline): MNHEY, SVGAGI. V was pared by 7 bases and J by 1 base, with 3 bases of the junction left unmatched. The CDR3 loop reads CASTRDRSYEQYF. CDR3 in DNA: TGTGCCAGCACCCGGGACAGGTCCTACGAGCAGTACTTC.

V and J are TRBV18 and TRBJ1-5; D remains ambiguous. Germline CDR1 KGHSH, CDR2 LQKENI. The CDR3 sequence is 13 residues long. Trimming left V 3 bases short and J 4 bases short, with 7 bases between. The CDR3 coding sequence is TGTGCCAGCTCACCCGCGGGGAATCAGCCCCAGCATTTT. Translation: CASSPAGNQPQHF.

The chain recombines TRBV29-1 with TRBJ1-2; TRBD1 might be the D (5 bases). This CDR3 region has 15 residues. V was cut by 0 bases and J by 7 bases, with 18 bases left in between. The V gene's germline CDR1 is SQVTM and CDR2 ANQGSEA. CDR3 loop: CSVEDPWGGVGGYTF. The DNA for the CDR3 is TGCAGCGTTGAAGACCCGTGGGGGGGGGTCGGTGGCTACACCTTC.

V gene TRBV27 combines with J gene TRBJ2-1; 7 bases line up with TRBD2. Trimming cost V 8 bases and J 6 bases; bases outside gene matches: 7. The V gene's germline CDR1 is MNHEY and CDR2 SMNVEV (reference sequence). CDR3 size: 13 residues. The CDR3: CASHTGLVNEQFF. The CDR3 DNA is TGTGCCAGCCACACTGGACTAGTCAATGAGCAGTTCTTC.

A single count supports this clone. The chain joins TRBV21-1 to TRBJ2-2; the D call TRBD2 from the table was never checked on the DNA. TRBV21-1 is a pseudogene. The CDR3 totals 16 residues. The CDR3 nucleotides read TGTGCCAGCAGCAGATTGACTAGGGGGAACACCGGGGAGCTGTTTTTT. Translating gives CASSRLTRGNTGELFF.

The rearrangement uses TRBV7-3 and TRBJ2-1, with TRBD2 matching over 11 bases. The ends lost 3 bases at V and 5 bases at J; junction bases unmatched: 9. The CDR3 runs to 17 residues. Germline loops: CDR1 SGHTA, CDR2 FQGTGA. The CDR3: CASSFLPGLAANNEQFF. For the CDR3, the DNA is TGTGCCAGCAGCTTTCTCCCGGGACTAGCGGCCAACAATGAGCAGTTCTTC. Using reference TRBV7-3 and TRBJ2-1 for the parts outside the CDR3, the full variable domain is GAGVSQTPSNKVTEKGKYVELRCDPISGHTALYWYRQSLGQGPEFLIYFQGTGAADDSGLPNDRFFAVRPEGSVSTLKIQRTERGDSAVYLCASSFLPGLAANNEQFFGPGTRLTVL.

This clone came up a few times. The CDR3 DNA reads TGTGCCATCAGTGACGCACTTTATCCACCGAACACCGGGGAGCTGTTTTTT. Its translation is CAISDALYPPNTGELFF. The chain has TRBV10-3 and TRBJ2-2; no firm D call. The V and J ends lost 3 bases and 0 bases respectively, with 14 bases between them. Germline lookup yields CDR1 ENHRY and CDR2 SYGVKD. The CDR3 is made up of 17 amino acids.

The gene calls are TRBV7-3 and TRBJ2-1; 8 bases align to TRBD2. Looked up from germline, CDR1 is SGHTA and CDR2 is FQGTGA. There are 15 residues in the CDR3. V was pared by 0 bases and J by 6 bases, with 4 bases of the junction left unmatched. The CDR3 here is CASSLTAGVPNEQFF. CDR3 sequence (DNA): TGTGCCAGCAGCTTAACAGCGGGAGTGCCCAATGAGCAGTTCTTC.

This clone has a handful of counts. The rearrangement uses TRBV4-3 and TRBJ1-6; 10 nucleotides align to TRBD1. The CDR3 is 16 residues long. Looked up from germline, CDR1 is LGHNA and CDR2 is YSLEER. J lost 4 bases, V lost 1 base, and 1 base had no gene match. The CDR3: CASSQGTGGYNSPLHF. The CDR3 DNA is TGCGCCAGCAGCCAAGGGACAGGGGGATATAATTCACCCCTCCACTTT.

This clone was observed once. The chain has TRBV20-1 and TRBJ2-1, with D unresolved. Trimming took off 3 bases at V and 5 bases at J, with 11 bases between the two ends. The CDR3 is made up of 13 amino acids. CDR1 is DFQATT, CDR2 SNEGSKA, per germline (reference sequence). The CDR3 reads CSASRPLNNEQFF. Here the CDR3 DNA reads TGCAGTGCTAGTCGTCCCCTTAACAATGAGCAGTTCTTC.

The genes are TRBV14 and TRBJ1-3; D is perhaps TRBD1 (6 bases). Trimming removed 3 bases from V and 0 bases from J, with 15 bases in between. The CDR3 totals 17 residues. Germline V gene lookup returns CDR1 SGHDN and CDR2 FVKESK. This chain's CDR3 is CASSHPGDTNSGNTIYF. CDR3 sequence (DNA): TGTGCCAGCAGCCACCCAGGGGACACAAACTCTGGAAACACCATATATTTT.

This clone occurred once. The CDR3 sequence: CASRQGTGGNEKLFF. The CDR3 bases are TGTGCCAGCAGGCAAGGGACAGGGGGCAATGAAAAACTGTTTTTT. The chain couples TRBV6-5 to TRBJ1-4, with TRBD1 matching over 12 bases. Germline V gene data show CDR1 as MNHEY and CDR2 as SVGAGI. The CDR3 runs 15 residues. The ends lost 6 bases at V and 5 bases at J; junction bases unmatched: 4.

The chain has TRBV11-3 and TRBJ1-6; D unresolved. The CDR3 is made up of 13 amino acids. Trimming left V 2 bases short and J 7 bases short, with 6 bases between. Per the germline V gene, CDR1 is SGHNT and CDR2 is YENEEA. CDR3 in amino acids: CASSLSLNSPLHF. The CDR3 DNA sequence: TGTGCCAGCAGCTTATCCTTGAATTCACCCCTCCACTTT.

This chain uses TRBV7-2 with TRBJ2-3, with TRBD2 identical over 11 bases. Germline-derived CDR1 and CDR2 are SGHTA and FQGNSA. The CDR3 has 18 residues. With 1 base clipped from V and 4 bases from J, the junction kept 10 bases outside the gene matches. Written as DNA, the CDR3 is TGTGCCAGCAGCTTAGGTGCTAGCGGGGGGTCTTGGCCAGATACGCAGTATTTT. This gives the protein CASSLGASGGSWPDTQYF.

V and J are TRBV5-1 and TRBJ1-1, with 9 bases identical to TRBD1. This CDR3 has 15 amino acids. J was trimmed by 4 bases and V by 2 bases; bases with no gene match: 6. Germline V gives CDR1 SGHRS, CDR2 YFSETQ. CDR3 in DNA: TGCGCCAGCAGCTTCCTGGACAGGGGAACCACTGAAGCTTTCTTT. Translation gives CASSFLDRGTTEAFF.

The CDR3 loop is CAISPGGMNNEKLFF. Written as DNA, the CDR3 is TGTGCCATCAGTCCAGGGGGCATGAATAATGAAAAACTGTTTTTT. The V gene is TRBV10-3, the J gene TRBJ1-4; 8 bases agree with TRBD1. This CDR3 comprises 15 residues. Germline V gene data show CDR1 as ENHRY and CDR2 as SYGVKD. J was trimmed by 4 bases and V by 5 bases; bases with no gene match: 6.

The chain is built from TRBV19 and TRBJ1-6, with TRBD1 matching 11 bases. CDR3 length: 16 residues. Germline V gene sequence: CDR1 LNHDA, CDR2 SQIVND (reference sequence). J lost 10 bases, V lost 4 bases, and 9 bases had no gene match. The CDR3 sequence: CASSTRDRGYGSPLHF. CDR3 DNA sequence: TGTGCCAGTAGTACAAGGGACAGGGGGTACGGGTCACCCCTCCACTTT.

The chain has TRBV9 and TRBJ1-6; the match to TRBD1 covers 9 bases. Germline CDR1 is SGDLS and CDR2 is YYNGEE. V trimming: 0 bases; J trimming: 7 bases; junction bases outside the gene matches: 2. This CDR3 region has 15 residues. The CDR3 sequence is CASSVDGQGNSPLHF. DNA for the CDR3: TGTGCCAGCAGCGTAGATGGACAGGGGAATTCACCCCTCCACTTT.